This T cell receptor beta chain was identified in a study of Graves' ophthalmopathy and Graves' hyperthyroidism. Study overall: Peripheral blood (taken before any treatment) was collected at initial diagnosis. Points from the study as a whole: Most thyroid-expanded clonotypes exceeding 0.001 frequency were also found in blood.

V dropped 6 bases and J dropped 5; count of bases not matched to a gene: 13. This CDR3 is 15 amino acids long. CDR1 DFQATT and CDR2 SNEGSKA come from the germline V gene (reference sequence). As regards this clonotype: What it binds is unknown.

TCR beta CDR3 amplification used RNA transcripts. Second-round multiplex PCR came after first-round RT-PCR with HTBI primers. MiXCR, run by TCRdb on the multiplex PCR reads, gives a single entry per CDR3 protein. Of hundreds of thousands of distinct CDR3 sequences listed, 20% to 25% are singletons. Hyperthyroidism patients, aged 18 to 65, were newly diagnosed, under 2 months' duration. Pregnancy or lactation, uncontrolled infections and other autoimmune diseases were grounds for excluding patients. Material: peripheral blood. V is TRBV20-1 and J is TRBJ2-5; 9 bases fit TRBD2. The TCR sequence derives from a woman aged 18 to 35 with stable Graves' hyperthyroidism. The CDR3 region is CSASRRAGGLETQYF. CDR3 DNA: TGCAGTGCCTCCAGAAGGGCGGGGGGGCTGGAGACCCAGTACTTC.